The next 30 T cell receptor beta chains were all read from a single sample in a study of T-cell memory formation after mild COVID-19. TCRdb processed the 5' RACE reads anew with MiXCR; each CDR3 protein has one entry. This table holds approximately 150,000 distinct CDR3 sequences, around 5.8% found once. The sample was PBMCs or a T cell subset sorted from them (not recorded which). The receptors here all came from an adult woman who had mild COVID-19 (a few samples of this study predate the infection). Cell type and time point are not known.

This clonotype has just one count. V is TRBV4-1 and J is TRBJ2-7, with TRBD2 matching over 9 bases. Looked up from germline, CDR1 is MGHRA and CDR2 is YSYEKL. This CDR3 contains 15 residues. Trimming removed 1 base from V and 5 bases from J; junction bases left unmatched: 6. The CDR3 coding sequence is TGCGCCAGCAGCCAAGCGGTAGCGGGAGTAGACGAGCAGTACTTC. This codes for CASSQAVAGVDEQYF.

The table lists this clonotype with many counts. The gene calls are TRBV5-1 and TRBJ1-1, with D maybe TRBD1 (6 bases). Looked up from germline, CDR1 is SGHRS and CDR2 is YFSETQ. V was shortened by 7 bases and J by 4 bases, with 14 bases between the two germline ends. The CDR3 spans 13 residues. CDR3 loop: CASASGAGTEAFF. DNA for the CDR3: TGCGCCAGCGCGTCAGGGGCCGGCACTGAAGCTTTCTTT.

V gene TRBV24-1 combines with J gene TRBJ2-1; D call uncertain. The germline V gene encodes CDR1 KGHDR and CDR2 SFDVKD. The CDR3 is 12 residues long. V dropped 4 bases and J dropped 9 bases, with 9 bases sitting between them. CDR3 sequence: CATSDPVSEQFF. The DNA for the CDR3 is TGTGCCACCAGTGACCCTGTAAGTGAGCAGTTCTTC.

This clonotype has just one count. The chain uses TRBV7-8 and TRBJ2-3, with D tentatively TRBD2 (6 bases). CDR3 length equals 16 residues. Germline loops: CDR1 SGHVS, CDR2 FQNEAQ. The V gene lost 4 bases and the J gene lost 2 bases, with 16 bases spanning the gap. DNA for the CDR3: TGTGCCAGCAGCTCACCGGCGGGGTTTTACACAGATACGCAGTATTTT. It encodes CASSSPAGFYTDTQYF.

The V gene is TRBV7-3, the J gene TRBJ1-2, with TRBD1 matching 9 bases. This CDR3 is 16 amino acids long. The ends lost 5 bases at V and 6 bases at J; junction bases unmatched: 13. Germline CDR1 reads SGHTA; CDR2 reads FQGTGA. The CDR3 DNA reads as TGTGCCAGCAGCCCCGAACCGGGACAGGGTTGGAATGGCTACACCTTC. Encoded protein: CASSPEPGQGWNGYTF.

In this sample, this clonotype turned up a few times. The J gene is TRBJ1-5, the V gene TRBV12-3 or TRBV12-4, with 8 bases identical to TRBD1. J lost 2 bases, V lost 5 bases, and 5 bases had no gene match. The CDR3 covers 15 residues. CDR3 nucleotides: TGTGCCAGCAGTACAGGACAGGGAGGCAATCAGCCCCAGCATTTT. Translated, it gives CASSTGQGGNQPQHF.

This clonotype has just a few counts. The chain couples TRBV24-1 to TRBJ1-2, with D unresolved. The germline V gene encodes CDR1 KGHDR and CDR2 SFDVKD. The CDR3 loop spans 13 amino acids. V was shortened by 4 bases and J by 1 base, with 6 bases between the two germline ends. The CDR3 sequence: CATSEVGNYGYTF. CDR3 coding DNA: TGTGCCACCAGTGAGGTCGGTAACTATGGCTACACCTTC.

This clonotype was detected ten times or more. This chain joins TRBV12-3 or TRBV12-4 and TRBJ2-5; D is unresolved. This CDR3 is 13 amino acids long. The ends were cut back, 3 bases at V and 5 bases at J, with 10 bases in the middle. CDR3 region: CASSFTQWETQYF. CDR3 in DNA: TGTGCCAGCAGTTTCACCCAATGGGAGACCCAGTACTTC.

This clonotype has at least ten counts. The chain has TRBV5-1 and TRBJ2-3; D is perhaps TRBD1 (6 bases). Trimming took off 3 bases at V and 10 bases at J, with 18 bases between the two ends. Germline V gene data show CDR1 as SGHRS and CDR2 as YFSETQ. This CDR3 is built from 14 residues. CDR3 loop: CASSWGDRLGAQYF. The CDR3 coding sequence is TGCGCCAGCAGCTGGGGAGACAGGTTGGGAGCGCAGTATTTT.

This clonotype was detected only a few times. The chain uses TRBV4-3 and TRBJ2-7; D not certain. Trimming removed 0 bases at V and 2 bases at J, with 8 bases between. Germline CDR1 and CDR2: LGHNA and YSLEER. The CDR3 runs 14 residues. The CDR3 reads CASSQDRQAYEQYF. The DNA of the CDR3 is TGCGCCAGCAGCCAAGATAGGCAGGCCTACGAGCAGTACTTC.

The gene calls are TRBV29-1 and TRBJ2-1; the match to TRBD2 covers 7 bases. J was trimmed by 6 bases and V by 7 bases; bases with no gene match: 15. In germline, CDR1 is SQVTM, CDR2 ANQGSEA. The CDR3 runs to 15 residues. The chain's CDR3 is CSAGGPAGMTNEQFF. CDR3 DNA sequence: TGCAGCGCCGGAGGCCCAGCGGGAATGACCAATGAGCAGTTCTTC.

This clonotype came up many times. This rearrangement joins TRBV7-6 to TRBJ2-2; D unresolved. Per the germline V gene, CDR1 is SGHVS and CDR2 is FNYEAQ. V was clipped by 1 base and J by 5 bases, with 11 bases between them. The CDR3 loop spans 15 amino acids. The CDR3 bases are TGTGCCAGCAGCTTAGAGGCAGGCCGAACCGGGGAGCTGTTTTTT. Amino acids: CASSLEAGRTGELFF.

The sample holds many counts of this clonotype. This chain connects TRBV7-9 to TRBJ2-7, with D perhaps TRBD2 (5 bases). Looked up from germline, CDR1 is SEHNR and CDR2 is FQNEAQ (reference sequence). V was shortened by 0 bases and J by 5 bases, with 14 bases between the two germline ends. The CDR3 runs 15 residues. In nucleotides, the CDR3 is TGTGCCAGCAGCTTAGCGAATGGAAGGAGGAACGAGCAGTACTTC. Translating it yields CASSLANGRRNEQYF.

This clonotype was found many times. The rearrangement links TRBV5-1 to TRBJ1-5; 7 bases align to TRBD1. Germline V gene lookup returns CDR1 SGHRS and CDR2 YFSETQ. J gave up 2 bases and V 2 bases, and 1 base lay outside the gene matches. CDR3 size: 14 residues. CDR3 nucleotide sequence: TGCGCCAGCAGCTTCACAGGGGGCAATCAGCCCCAGCATTTT. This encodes CASSFTGGNQPQHF.

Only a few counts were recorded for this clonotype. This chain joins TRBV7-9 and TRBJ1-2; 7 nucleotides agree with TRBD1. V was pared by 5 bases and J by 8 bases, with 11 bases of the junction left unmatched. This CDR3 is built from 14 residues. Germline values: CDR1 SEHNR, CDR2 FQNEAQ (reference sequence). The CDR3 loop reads CASSVRQGEGGYTF. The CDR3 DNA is TGTGCCAGCAGCGTACGACAGGGAGAGGGCGGCTACACCTTC.

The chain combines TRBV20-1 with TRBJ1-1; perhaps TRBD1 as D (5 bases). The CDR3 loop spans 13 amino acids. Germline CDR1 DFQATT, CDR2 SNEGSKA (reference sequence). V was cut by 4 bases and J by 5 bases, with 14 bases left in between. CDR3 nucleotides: TGCAGTGCTACAGGGAGCGGGCTTACTGAAGCTTTCTTT. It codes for CSATGSGLTEAFF.

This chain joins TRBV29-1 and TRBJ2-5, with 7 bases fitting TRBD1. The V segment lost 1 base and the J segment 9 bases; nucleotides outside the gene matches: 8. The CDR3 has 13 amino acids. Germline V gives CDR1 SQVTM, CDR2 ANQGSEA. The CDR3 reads CSVEVDRASPQYF. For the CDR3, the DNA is TGCAGCGTTGAAGTTGACAGGGCCTCTCCCCAGTACTTC.

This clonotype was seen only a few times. The CDR3 nucleotides read TGTGCCAGCTCATCCACAACGGTGAACACTGAAGCTTTCTTT. This codes for CASSSTTVNTEAFF. The V and J genes are TRBV18 and TRBJ1-1; D gene ambiguous. The germline V gene encodes CDR1 KGHSH and CDR2 LQKENI. The CDR3 loop spans 14 amino acids. Trimming removed 5 bases from V and 0 bases from J, with 10 bases in between.

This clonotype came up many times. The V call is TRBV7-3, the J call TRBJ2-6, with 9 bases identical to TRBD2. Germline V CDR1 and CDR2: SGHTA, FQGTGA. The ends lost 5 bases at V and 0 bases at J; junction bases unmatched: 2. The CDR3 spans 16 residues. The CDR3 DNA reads TGTGCCAGCAGCCAAGCGGGGGGCTCTGGGGCCAACGTCCTGACTTTC. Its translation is CASSQAGGSGANVLTF.

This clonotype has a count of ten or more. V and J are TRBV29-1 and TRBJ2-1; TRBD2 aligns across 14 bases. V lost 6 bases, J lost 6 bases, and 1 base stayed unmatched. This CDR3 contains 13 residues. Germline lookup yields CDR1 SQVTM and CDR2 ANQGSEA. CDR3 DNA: TGCAGCGTAGGGACTAGCGGGAGCAATGAGCAGTTCTTC. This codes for CSVGTSGSNEQFF.

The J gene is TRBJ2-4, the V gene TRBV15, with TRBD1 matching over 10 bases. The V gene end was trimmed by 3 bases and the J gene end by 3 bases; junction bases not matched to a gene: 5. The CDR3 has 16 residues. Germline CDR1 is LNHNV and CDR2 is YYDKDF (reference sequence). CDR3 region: CATSRGQGSGKNIQYF. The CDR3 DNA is TGTGCCACCAGCAGGGGACAGGGGTCTGGCAAAAACATTCAGTACTTC.

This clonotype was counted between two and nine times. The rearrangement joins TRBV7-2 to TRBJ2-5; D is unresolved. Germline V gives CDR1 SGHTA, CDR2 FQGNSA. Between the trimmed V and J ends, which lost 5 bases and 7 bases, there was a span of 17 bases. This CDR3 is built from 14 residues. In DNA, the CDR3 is TGTGCCAGCAGCCGGGCTCAACCCCGTGTGACCCAGTACTTC. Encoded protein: CASSRAQPRVTQYF.

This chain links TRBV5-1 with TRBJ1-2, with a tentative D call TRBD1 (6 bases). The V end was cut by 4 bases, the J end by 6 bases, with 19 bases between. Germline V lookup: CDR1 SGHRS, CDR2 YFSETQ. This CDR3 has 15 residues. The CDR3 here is CASSNGPAKGDGYTF. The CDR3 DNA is TGCGCCAGCAGCAATGGACCCGCCAAGGGGGATGGCTACACCTTC. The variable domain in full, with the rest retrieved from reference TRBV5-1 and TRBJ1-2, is KAGVTQTPRYLIKTRGQQVTLSCSPISGHRSVSWYQQTPGQGLQFLFEYFSETQRNKGNFPGRFSGRQFSNSRSEMNVSTLELGDSALYLCASSNGPAKGDGYTFGSGTRLTVV.

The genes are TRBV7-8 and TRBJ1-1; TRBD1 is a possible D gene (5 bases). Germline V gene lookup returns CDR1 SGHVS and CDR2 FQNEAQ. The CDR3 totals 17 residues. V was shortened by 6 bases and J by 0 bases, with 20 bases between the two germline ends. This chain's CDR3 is CASSPRGMGILNTEAFF. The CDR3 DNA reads TGTGCCAGCAGTCCTCGGGGGATGGGAATCCTGAACACTGAAGCTTTCTTT.

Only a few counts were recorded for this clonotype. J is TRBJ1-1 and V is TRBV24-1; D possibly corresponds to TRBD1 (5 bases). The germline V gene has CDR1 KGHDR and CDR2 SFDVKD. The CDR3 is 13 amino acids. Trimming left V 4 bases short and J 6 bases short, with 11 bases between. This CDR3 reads CATSDRPGAEAFF. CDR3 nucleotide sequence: TGTGCCACCAGTGACCGTCCGGGGGCTGAAGCTTTCTTT.

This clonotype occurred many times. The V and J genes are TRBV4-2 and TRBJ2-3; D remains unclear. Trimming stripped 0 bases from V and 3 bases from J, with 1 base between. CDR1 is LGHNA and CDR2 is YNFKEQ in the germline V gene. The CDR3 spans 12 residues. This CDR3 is CASSQDTDTQYF. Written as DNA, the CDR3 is TGTGCCAGCAGCCAAGATACAGATACGCAGTATTTT.

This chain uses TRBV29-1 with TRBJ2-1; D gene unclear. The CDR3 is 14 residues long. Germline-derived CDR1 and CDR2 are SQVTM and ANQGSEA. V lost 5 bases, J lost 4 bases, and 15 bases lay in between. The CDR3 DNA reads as TGCAGCGTTATGAGGAGTTTAGCTTACAATGAGCAGTTCTTC. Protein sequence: CSVMRSLAYNEQFF.

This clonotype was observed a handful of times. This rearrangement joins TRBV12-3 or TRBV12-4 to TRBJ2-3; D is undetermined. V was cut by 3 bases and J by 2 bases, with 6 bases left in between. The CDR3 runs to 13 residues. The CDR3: CASSFSYTDTQYF. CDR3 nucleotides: TGTGCCAGCAGTTTTTCCTACACAGATACGCAGTATTTT.

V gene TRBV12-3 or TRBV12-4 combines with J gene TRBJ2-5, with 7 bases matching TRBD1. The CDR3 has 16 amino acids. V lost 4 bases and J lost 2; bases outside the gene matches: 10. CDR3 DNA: TGTGCCAGCAGTTCAAATACAGGGGCCCAGCAAGAGACCCAGTACTTC. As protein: CASSSNTGAQQETQYF.

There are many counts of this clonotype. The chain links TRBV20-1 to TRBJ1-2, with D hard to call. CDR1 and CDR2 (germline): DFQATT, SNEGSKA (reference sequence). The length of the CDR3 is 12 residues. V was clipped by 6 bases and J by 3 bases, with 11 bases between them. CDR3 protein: CSAVGLDYGYTF. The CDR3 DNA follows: TGCAGTGCGGTGGGTTTGGACTATGGCTACACCTTC.